These T cell receptor beta chains were read from a single sample in a study of CD4+ T cells in melanoma. Measured with immunoSEQ multiplex PCR; TCRdb has only the in-frame clones, and not every one. The sample comprises around 130,000 clones, 80% to 95% of which are singletons, and about 1.5% rests with the top ten. Every receptor here comes from a human donor with melanoma. Each CDR3 is given with its conserved first and last residue. D genes are given only for firm matches. Part of the rows lack a size; the others show once, few, many or a class for expanded clones.

d_call	j_call	clone_size	v_call	cdr3_nt	cdr3_aa
TRBD1	TRBJ1-1	few	TRBV7-2	TGTGCCAGCAGCTTCCTACAGGGGGCGACTGAAGCTTTCTTT	CASSFLQGATEAFF
NA	TRBJ2-7	NA	TRBV5-4	TGTGCCAGCAGCGAAGGGGGGGGACAGACCTACGAGCAGTACTTC	CASSEGGGQTYEQYF
NA	TRBJ1-1	NA	TRBV6-1	TGTGCCAGCAGTGACCTAGCGGGATACACTGAAGCTTTCTTT	CASSDLAGYTEAFF
NA	TRBJ2-3	NA	TRBV5-1	TGCGCCAGCAGCTCCACAGATACGCAGTATTTT	CASSSTDTQYF
NA	TRBJ2-7	NA	TRBV6-5	TGTGCCAGCAGTTCGAGATTTGAAGGGCCAGGGCACGAGCAGTACTTC	CASSSRFEGPGHEQYF
NA	TRBJ1-1	NA	TRBV5-5	TGTGCCAGCAGCTCTTACTCGGGCGGGGACGGAGCTTTCTTT	CASSSYSGGDGAFF
TRBD2	TRBJ2-1	NA	TRBV28	TGTGCCAGCAGCCCGCCCGGGGGGGCCGGCAATGAGCAGTTCTTC	CASSPPGGAGNEQFF
NA	TRBJ2-2	NA	TRBV7-9	TGTGCCCCGGGGACCCCTATTCGCACCGGGGAGCTGTTTTTT	CAPGTPIRTGELFF
TRBD2	TRBJ2-2	NA	TRBV5-4	TGTGCCAGCAGCCCGAGCGGGGGATTCACCGGGGAGCTGTTTTTT	CASSPSGGFTGELFF
NA	TRBJ2-3	NA	TRBV2	TGTGCCAGCAGCGTTACTAGCACAGATACGCAGTATTTT	CASSVTSTDTQYF
NA	TRBJ1-1	NA	TRBV5-5	TGTGCCAGCAGCGGGTACGGAGGGAATACTGAAGCTTTCTTT	CASSGYGGNTEAFF
NA	TRBJ1-5	NA	TRBV4-1	TGCGCCAGCAGCCAAGGATCGGTACCTCAGCCCCAGCATTTT	CASSQGSVPQPQHF
TRBD1	TRBJ1-2	NA	TRBV7-9	TGTGCCAGCAGCTTAGGGACGTTGACAGGGGATAACTATGGCTACACCTTC	CASSLGTLTGDNYGYTF
NA	TRBJ2-3	NA	TRBV5-1	TGCGCCAGCAGCTTGGCTGGGACTTCTAGCACAGATACGCAGTATTTT	CASSLAGTSSTDTQYF
NA	TRBJ2-1	NA	TRBV6-1	TGTGCCAGCAGTCCAGGCGTTTACAATGAGCAGTTCTTC	CASSPGVYNEQFF
TRBD1	TRBJ2-3	NA	TRBV7-8	TGTGCCAGCAGCGTACAGGGGTCAATTGCAGATACGCAGTATTTT	CASSVQGSIADTQYF
NA	TRBJ2-2	NA	TRBV10-2	TGCGCCAGCAGACGCGACAGGACCTACACCGGGGAGCTGTTTTTT	CASRRDRTYTGELFF
NA	TRBJ1-6	NA	TRBV7-9	TGTGCCAGCAGCTTACAGTATTCACCCCTCCACTTT	CASSLQYSPLHF
NA	TRBJ2-5	NA	TRBV2	TGTGCCGGATTAACGGGGGCGTACCAAGAGACCCAGTACTTC	CAGLTGAYQETQYF
TRBD1	TRBJ1-1	few	TRBV6-6	TGTGCCAGCAGTTCCGGACAGGTGGGGAACACTGAAGCTTTCTTT	CASSSGQVGNTEAFF
NA	TRBJ1-3	NA	TRBV11-2	TGTGCCAGCAGCCCCTACTCTGGAAACACCATATATTTT	CASSPYSGNTIYF
NA	TRBJ1-5	NA	TRBV6-5	TGTGCCAGCAGCCCCAGGGCCAATCAGCCCCAGCATTTT	CASSPRANQPQHF
NA	TRBJ2-5	NA	TRBV5-8	TGTGCCAGCAGCTTCCGACAGGAGTTAGAGACCCAGTACTTC	CASSFRQELETQYF
TRBD1	TRBJ1-2	once	TRBV7-2	TGTGCCAGCAGCTTAAGGGGGCCCGATGGCTACACCTTC	CASSLRGPDGYTF
TRBD1	TRBJ1-1	NA	TRBV19	TGTGCCAGTAGTATAGATCACGTCACGCAGGGGGCTAACACTGAAGCTTTCTTT	CASSIDHVTQGANTEAFF
NA	TRBJ1-4	NA	TRBV14	TGTGCCAGCAGCCAAGATCGGAGGGGGGGGGAAAAACTGTTTTTT	CASSQDRRGGEKLFF
NA	TRBJ2-7	few	TRBV10-3	TGTGCCATCAGTGTTGGTAGCGGTTCCTACGAGCAGTACTTC	CAISVGSGSYEQYF
TRBD2	TRBJ2-5	NA	TRBV6-5	TGTGCCAGCAGCAACCGTGGGCCCCCGGGGGGGACCCAGTACTTC	CASSNRGPPGGTQYF
NA	TRBJ1-5	NA	TRBV6-1	TGTGCCAGCAGCCTCTCCTCGCGGGTTGAGCAGCCCCAGCATTTT	CASSLSSRVEQPQHF
NA	TRBJ2-5	NA	TRBV6-5	TGTGCCAGCAGTTACTCGGGTAGGGTGGAGACCCAGTACTTC	CASSYSGRVETQYF
NA	TRBJ1-1	NA	TRBV5-4	TGTGCCAGCAGCTCGGAACAGCGCTCACTTACTGAAGCTTTCTTT	CASSSEQRSLTEAFF
NA	TRBJ1-1	NA	TRBV30	TGTGCCTGGAGCAAGGGGTTGACCACTGAAGCTTTCTTT	CAWSKGLTTEAFF
NA	TRBJ1-4	NA	TRBV5-6	TGTGCCAGCAGCTTTGGAACAGGCAATGAAAAACTGTTTTTT	CASSFGTGNEKLFF
NA	TRBJ2-1	NA	TRBV30	TGTGCCTGGAGCGGGACCAGTGATGAGCAGTTCTTC	CAWSGTSDEQFF
NA	TRBJ2-2	NA	TRBV29-1	TGCAGCGTTGGGCAGGGGCAGACCGGGGAGCTGTTTTTT	CSVGQGQTGELFF
NA	TRBJ1-1	few	TRBV19	TGTGCCAGTACTCGCGCCGGGATCGCTGAAGCTTTCTTT	CASTRAGIAEAFF
NA	TRBJ1-2	NA	TRBV4-1	TGCGCCAGCAGCCAAGATTCCACAGGGTGGGGCTATGGCTACACCTTC	CASSQDSTGWGYGYTF
NA	TRBJ2-5	once	TRBV2	TGTGCCAGCAGTGAAGTCGCGACCCAGTACTTC	CASSEVATQYF
NA	TRBJ2-1	once	TRBV7-6	TGTGCCAGCAGCTCACAGGGAGGGGGGGGGACCTACAATGAGCAGTTCTTC	CASSSQGGGGTYNEQFF
NA	TRBJ2-5	NA	TRBV30	TGTGCCTGGAGTGTGTCACGGGACGGGACCCAGTACTTC	CAWSVSRDGTQYF
NA	TRBJ2-3	NA	TRBV5-1	TGCGCCAGCAGCTTGGGCCGCACAGATACGCAGTATTTT	CASSLGRTDTQYF
NA	TRBJ1-5	NA	TRBV30	TGTGCCTGGAGTGTCCAGGGCAATCAGCCCCAGCATTTT	CAWSVQGNQPQHF
NA	TRBJ1-6	NA	TRBV27	TGTGCCAGCAGTCCCAGGACAACCCAGAGCTCCTATAATTCACCCCTCCACTTT	CASSPRTTQSSYNSPLHF
NA	TRBJ1-5	NA	TRBV27	TGTGCCAGCAGTTACGGGGCTAAGAATCAGCCCCAGCATTTT	CASSYGAKNQPQHF
TRBD1	TRBJ1-1	NA	TRBV5-1	TGCGCCAGCAGCCAATTGACAGGGGATACTGAAGCTTTCTTT	CASSQLTGDTEAFF
NA	TRBJ2-3	NA	TRBV10-3	TGTGCCATCAGCCCCAACAAGGGAAACCTCGCACAAGATACGCAGTATTTT	CAISPNKGNLAQDTQYF
NA	TRBJ2-7	NA	TRBV2	TGTGCCACTAGGAGAGAACTGAGCTCCTACGAGCAGTACTTC	CATRRELSSYEQYF
NA	TRBJ2-1	NA	TRBV19	TGTGCCAGTAGCCAACGGGAATCCTACAATGAGCAGTTCTTC	CASSQRESYNEQFF
NA	TRBJ1-6	NA	TRBV9	TGTGCCAGCAGCCCAGGGGCTAATTCACCCCTCCACTTT	CASSPGANSPLHF
NA	TRBJ1-2	NA	TRBV30	TGTGCCTGGTGGCGGGGGGCGGGAGGCTACACCTTC	CAWWRGAGGYTF
TRBD2	TRBJ2-3	NA	TRBV30	TGTGCCTGGAGTGCTTTTAGCGGGGGGCGGGGGACAGATACGCAGTATTTT	CAWSAFSGGRGTDTQYF
NA	TRBJ2-5	NA	TRBV7-2	TGTGCCAGCAGCTTAGTCGGAGCAGGAATGGGGGAGACCCAGTACTTC	CASSLVGAGMGETQYF
TRBD2	TRBJ2-1	NA	TRBV15	TGTGCCACCAGCAGATCGTTTCTAGCGGGGGGGCCCGGGTCCTACAATGAGCAGTTCTTC	CATSRSFLAGGPGSYNEQFF
NA	TRBJ1-3	NA	TRBV7-2	TGTGCCAGCAGCTTAGATTATGGAAACACCATATATTTT	CASSLDYGNTIYF
NA	TRBJ1-2	NA	TRBV30	TGTGCCTGGAGTCTGGGGGCGGGCGGCTACACCTTC	CAWSLGAGGYTF